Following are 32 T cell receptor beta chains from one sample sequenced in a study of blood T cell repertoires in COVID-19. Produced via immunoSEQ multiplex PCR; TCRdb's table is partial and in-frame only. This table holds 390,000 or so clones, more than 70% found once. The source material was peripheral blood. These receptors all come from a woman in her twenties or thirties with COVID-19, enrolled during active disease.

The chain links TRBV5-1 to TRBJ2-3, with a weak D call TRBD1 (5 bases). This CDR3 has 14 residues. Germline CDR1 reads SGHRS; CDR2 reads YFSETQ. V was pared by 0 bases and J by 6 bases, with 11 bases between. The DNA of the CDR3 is TGCGCCAGCAGCTTGGGACAGCTCGGGGATACGCAGTATTTT. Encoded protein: CASSLGQLGDTQYF.

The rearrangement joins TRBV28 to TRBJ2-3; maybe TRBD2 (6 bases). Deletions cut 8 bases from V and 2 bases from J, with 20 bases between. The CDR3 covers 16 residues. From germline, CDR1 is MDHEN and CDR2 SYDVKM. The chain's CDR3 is CASPARQGGVTDTQYF. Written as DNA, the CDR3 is TGTGCCAGCCCCGCCCGCCAGGGAGGTGTCACAGATACGCAGTATTTT.

The CDR3 DNA reads as TGTGCCAGCTCACCATCGGGGGACTCTGGAAACACCATATATTTT. This codes for CASSPSGDSGNTIYF. This rearrangement joins TRBV18 to TRBJ1-3, with D maybe TRBD1 (5 bases). This CDR3 has 15 residues. Germline CDR1 is KGHSH and CDR2 is LQKENI. Trimming took 2 bases from V and 0 from J, leaving 8 bases between them.

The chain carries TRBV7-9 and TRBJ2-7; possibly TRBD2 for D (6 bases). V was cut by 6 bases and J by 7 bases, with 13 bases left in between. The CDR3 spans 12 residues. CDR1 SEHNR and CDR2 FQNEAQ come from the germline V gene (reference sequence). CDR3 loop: CASSPTAGEQYF. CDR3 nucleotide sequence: TGTGCCAGCAGTCCGACGGCGGGGGAGCAGTACTTC. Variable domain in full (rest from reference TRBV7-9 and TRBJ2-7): DTGVSQNPRHKITKRGQNVTFRCDPISEHNRLYWYRQTLGQGPEFLTYFQNEAQLEKSRLLSDRFSAERPKGSFSTLEIQRTEQGDSAMYLCASSPTAGEQYFGPGTRLTVT.

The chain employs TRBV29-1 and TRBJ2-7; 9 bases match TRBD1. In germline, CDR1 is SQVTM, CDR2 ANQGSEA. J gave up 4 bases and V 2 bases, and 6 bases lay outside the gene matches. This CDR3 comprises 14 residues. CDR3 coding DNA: TGCAGCGTTGAACGGGGACAGGGAAATTACGAGCAGTACTTC. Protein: CSVERGQGNYEQYF.

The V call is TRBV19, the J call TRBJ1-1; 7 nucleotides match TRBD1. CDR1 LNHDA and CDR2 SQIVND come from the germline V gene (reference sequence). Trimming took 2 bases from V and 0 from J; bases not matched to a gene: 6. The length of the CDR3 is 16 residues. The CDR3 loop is CASSIRQGDMNTEAFF. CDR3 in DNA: TGTGCCAGTAGTATACGGCAGGGGGACATGAACACTGAAGCTTTCTTT. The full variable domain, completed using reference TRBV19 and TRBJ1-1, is DGGITQSPKYLFRKEGQNVTLSCEQNLNHDAMYWYRQDPGQGLRLIYYSQIVNDFQKGDIAEGYSVSREKKESFPLTVTSAQKNPTAFYLCASSIRQGDMNTEAFFGQGTRLTVV.

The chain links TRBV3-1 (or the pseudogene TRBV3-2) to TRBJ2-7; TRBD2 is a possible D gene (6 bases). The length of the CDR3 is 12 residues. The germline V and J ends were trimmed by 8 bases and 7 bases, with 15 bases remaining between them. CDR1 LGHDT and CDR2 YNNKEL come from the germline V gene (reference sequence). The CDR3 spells CASQPRAGEQYV. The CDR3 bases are TGTGCCAGCCAGCCGAGAGCGGGTGAGCAGTACGTC.

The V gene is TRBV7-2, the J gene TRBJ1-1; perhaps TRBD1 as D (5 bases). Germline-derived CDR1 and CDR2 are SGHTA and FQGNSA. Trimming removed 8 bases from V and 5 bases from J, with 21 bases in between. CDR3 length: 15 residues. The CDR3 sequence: CASRYAGRSPTEAFF. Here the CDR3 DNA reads TGTGCCAGCCGTTACGCAGGGCGTTCTCCGACTGAAGCTTTCTTT.

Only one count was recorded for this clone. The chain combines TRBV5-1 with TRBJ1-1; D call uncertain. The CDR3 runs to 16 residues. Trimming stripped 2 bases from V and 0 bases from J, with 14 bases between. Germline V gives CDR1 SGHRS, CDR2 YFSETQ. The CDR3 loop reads CASSFSPAELNTEAFF. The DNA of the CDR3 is TGCGCCAGCAGCTTTTCCCCGGCGGAGTTGAACACTGAAGCTTTCTTT.

The CDR3 here is CASSQNRGWGETQYF. As DNA, the CDR3 is TGTGCCAGCAGCCAAAACAGGGGATGGGGGGAGACCCAGTACTTC. V usage is TRBV27 and J usage is TRBJ2-5; 7 bases map to TRBD1. CDR1 and CDR2 (germline): MNHEY, SMNVEV (reference sequence). The V gene end was trimmed by 6 bases and the J gene end by 5 bases; junction bases not matched to a gene: 12. The CDR3 has 15 residues.

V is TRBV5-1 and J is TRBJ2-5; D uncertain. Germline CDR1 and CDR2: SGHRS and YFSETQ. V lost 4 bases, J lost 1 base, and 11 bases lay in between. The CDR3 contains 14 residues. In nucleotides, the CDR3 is TGCGCCAGCAGCCCCGGTGCAGGCCAAGAGACCCAGTACTTC. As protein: CASSPGAGQETQYF. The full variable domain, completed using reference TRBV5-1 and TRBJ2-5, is KAGVTQTPRYLIKTRGQQVTLSCSPISGHRSVSWYQQTPGQGLQFLFEYFSETQRNKGNFPGRFSGRQFSNSRSEMNVSTLELGDSALYLCASSPGAGQETQYFGPGTRLLVL.

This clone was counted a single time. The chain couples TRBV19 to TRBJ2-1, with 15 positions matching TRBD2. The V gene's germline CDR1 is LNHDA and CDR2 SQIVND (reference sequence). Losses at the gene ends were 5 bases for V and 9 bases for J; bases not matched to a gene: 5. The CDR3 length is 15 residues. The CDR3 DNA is TGTGCCAGTAGTTTCAAGGGACTAGCGGGAGGTGAGCAGTTCTTC. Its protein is CASSFKGLAGGEQFF.

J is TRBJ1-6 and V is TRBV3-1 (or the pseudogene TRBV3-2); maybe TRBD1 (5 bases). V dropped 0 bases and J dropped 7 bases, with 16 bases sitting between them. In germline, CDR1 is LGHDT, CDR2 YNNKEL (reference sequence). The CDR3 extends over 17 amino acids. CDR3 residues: CASSQDRGGAKNSPLHF. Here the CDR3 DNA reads TGTGCCAGCAGCCAAGATCGAGGAGGGGCGAAAAATTCACCCCTCCACTTT.

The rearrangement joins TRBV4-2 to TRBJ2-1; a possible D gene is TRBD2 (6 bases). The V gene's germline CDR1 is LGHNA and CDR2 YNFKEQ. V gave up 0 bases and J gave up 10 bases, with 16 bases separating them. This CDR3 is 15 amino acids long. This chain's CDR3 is CASSQETSFDGEQFF. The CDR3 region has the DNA TGTGCCAGCAGCCAAGAGACTAGTTTTGACGGGGAGCAGTTCTTC.

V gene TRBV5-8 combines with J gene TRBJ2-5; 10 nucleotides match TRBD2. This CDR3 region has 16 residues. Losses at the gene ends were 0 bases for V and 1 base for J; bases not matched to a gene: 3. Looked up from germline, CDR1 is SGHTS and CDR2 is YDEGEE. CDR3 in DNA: TGTGCCAGCAGCTTGGTAGTAGCGGGGGGCCAAGAGACCCAGTACTTC. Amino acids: CASSLVVAGGQETQYF.

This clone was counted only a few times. CDR3 protein: CASSLDGYRDYEQYF. The CDR3 DNA sequence: TGTGCCAGCAGCTTAGATGGATACAGAGACTACGAGCAGTACTTC. The chain links TRBV11-3 to TRBJ2-7; D ambiguous. CDR1 is SGHNT, CDR2 YENEEA, per germline. The V gene lost 0 bases and the J gene lost 3 bases, with 12 bases spanning the gap. This CDR3 spans 15 amino acids.

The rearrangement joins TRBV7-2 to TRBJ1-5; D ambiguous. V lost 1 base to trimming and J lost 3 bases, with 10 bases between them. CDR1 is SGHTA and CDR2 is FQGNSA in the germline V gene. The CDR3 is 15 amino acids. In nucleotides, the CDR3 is TGTGCCAGCAGCTTAGTCGCGGGTACCAATCAGCCCCAGCATTTT. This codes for CASSLVAGTNQPQHF.

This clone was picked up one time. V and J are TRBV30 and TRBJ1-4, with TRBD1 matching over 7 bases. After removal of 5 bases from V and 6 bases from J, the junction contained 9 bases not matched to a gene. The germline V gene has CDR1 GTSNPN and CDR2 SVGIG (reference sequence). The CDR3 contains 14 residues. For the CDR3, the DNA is TGTGCCTGGCAAGTCCAGGGGGATCATGAAAAACTGTTTTTT. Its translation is CAWQVQGDHEKLFF.

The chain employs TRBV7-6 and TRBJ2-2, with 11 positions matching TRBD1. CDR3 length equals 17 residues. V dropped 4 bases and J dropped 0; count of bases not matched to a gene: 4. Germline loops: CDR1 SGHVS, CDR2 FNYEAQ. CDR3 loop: CASSSPGQGANTGELFF. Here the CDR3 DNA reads TGTGCCAGCAGCTCCCCGGGACAGGGGGCGAACACCGGGGAGCTGTTTTTT.

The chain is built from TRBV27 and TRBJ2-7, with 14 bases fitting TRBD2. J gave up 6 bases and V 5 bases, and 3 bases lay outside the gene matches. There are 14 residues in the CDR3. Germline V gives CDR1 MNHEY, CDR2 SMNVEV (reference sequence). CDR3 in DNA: TGTGCCAGCAGTGCGACTAGCGGGAGGGCCGAGCAGTACGTC. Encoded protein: CASSATSGRAEQYV.

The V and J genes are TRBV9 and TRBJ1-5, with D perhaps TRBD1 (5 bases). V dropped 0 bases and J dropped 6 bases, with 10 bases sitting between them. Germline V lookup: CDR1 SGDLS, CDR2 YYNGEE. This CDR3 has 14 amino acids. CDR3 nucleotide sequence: TGTGCCAGCAGCGTAGGAGGAGGGGTTCAGCCCCAGCATTTT. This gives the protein CASSVGGGVQPQHF.

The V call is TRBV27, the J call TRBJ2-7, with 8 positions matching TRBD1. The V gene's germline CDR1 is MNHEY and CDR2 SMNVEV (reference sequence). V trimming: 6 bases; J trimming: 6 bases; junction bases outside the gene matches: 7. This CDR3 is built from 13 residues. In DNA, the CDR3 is TGTGCCAGCAGACCGACAGGGGTTGGCGAGCAGTACTTC. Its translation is CASRPTGVGEQYF.

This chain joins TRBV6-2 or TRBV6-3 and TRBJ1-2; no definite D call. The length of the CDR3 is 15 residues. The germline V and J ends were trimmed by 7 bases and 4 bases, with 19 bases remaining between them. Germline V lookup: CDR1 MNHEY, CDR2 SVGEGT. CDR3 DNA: TGTGCCAGCACCCCAGGCCGGGGATGGTCCTATGGCTACACCTTC. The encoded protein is CASTPGRGWSYGYTF.

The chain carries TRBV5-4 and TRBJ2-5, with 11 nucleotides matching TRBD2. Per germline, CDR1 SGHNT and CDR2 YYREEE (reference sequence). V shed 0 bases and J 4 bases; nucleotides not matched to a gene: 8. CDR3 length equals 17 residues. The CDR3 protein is CASSLDSGRAGVETQYF. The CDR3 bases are TGTGCCAGCAGCTTGGATAGCGGGAGGGCCGGGGTAGAGACCCAGTACTTC.

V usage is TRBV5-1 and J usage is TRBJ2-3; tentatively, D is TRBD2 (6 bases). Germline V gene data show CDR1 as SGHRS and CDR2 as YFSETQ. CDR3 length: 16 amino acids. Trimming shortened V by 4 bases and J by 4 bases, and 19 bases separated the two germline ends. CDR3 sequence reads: CASSPGVGFISDTQYF. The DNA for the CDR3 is TGCGCCAGCAGCCCGGGAGTAGGGTTTATCTCAGATACGCAGTATTTT.

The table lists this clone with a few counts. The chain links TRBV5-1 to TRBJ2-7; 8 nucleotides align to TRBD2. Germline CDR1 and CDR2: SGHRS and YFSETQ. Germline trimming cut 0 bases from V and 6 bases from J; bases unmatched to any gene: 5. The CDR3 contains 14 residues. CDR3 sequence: CASSLGTSRAEQYF. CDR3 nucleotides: TGCGCCAGCAGCTTGGGGACTAGCAGGGCCGAGCAGTACTTC.

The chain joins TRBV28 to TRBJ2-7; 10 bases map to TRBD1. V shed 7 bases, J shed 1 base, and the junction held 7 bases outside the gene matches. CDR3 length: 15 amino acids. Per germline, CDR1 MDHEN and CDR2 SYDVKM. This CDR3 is CASKKGDRGSYEQYV. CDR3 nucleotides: TGTGCCAGCAAAAAAGGGGACAGGGGATCCTACGAGCAGTACGTC.

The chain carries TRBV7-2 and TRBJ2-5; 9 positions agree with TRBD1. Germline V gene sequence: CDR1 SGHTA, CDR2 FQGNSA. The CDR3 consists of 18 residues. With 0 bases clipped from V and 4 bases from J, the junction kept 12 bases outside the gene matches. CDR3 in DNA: TGTGCCAGCAGCTTAGCAAGAATAGGACAGGGGTATCGAGAGACCCAGTACTTC. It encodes CASSLARIGQGYRETQYF.

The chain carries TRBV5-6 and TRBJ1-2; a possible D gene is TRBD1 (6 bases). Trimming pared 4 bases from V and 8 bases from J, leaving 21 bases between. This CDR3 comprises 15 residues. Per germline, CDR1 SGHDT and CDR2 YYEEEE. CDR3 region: CASSQSPTGLKGYTF. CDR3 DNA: TGTGCCAGCAGCCAATCGCCAACAGGGTTGAAGGGCTACACCTTC.

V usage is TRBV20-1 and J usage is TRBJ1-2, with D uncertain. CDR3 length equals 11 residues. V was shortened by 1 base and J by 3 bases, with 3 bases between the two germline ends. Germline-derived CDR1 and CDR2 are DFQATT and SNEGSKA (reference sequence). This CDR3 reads CSARVDYGYTF. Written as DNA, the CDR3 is TGCAGTGCTAGAGTCGACTATGGCTACACCTTC.

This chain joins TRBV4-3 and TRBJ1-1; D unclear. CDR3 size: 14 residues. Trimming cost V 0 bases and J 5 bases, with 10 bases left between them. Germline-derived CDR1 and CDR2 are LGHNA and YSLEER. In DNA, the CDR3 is TGCGCCAGCAGCCAAGATCTCGGTTGGACTGAAGCTTTCTTT. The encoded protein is CASSQDLGWTEAFF.

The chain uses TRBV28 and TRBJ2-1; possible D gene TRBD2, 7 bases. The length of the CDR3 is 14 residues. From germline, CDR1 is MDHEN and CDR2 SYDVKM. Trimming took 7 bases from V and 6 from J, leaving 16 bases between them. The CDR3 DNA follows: TGTGCCAGCATTGGAAGGGGGGGCGTCAATGAGCAGTTCTTC. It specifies CASIGRGGVNEQFF.